This entry lists 5 T cell receptor beta chains sequenced from one sample in a study of cytotoxic CD8 clonotypes in ibrutinib-treated CLL. Generated by immunoSEQ multiplex PCR, the TCRdb table keeps only in-frame clones and is missing some. Here the sample spans about 140,000 clones, roughly 80% being singletons. The sequencing used PBMCs, collected after 12 months of ibrutinib treatment. These receptors originate from a human donor with chronic lymphocytic leukemia.

This chain links TRBV18 with TRBJ2-7; D is uncertain. CDR3 length equals 14 residues. The germline V gene has CDR1 KGHSH and CDR2 LQKENI. The germline V and J ends were trimmed by 0 bases and 4 bases, with 10 bases remaining between them. The CDR3 sequence is CASSPPSFFYEQYF. CDR3 in DNA: TGTGCCAGCTCACCACCAAGTTTTTTTTACGAGCAGTACTTC.

The CDR3 region is CASSLFGSARETQYF. In DNA form, the CDR3 reads TGTGCCAGCAGCCTCTTTGGGAGCGCACGAGAGACCCAGTACTTC. The V call is TRBV13, the J call TRBJ2-5, with TRBD2 as a possible D gene (5 bases). This CDR3 contains 15 residues. Germline-derived CDR1 and CDR2 are PRHDT and FYEKMQ (reference sequence). The V end lost 5 bases, the J end lost 4 bases, and 17 bases lay between the germline ends. Looking up the rest from reference TRBV13 and TRBJ2-5 gives the full variable domain: AAGVIQSPRHLIKEKRETATLKCYPIPRHDTVYWYQQGPGQDPQFLISFYEKMQSDKGSIPDRFSAQQFSDYHSELNMSSLELGDSALYFCASSLFGSARETQYFGPGTRLLVL.

The rearrangement links TRBV14 to TRBJ2-3; no clear D. V lost 1 base and J 2 bases, leaving 4 bases between the germline ends. There are 13 residues in the CDR3. Germline assignment: CDR1 SGHDN and CDR2 FVKESK. CDR3 sequence reads: CASSQGDTDTQYF. For the CDR3, the DNA is TGTGCCAGCAGCCAAGGGGACACAGATACGCAGTATTTT.

This sequence joins TRBV28 and TRBJ1-5, with 7 bases matching TRBD1. The V gene end was trimmed by 7 bases and the J gene end by 7 bases; junction bases not matched to a gene: 7. CDR1 is MDHEN, CDR2 SYDVKM, per germline. There are 13 residues in the CDR3. CDR3 residues: CASMNRGGQPQHF. CDR3 DNA: TGTGCCAGCATGAACAGGGGCGGACAGCCCCAGCATTTT.

The V and J genes are TRBV2 and TRBJ1-2, with 9 bases matching TRBD1. The V segment lost 5 bases and the J segment 0 bases; nucleotides outside the gene matches: 10. Per germline, CDR1 SNHLY and CDR2 FYNNEI. The CDR3 length is 17 residues. Written as DNA, the CDR3 is TGTGCCAGCAGTCGAAGGGGACAGGGTGTTTCTAACTATGGCTACACCTTC. Residues: CASSRRGQGVSNYGYTF.